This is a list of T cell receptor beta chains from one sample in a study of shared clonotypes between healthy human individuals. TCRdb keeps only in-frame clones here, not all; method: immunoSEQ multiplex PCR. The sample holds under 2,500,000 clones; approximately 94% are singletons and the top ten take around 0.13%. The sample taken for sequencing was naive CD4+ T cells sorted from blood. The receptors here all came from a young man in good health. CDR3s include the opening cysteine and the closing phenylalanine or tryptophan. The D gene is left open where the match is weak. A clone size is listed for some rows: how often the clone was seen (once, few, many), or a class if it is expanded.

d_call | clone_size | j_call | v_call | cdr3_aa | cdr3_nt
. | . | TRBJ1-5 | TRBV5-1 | CASSLEGQPNQPQHF | TGCGCCAGCAGCTTGGAGGGACAACCCAATCAGCCCCAGCATTTT
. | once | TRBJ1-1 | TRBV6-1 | CASSEYGAQNTEAFF | TGTGCCAGCAGTGAATATGGAGCCCAGAACACTGAAGCTTTCTTT
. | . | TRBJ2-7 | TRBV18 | CASSPGTPLDEQYF | TGTGCCAGCTCTCCCGGGACACCTCTTGACGAGCAGTACTTC
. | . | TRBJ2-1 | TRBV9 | CASSSGPYNEQFF | TGTGCCAGCAGCTCCGGGCCCTACAATGAGCAGTTCTTC
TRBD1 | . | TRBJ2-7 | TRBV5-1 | CASSPGQRTYEQYF | TGCGCCAGCAGCCCGGGACAGCGCACCTACGAGCAGTACTTC
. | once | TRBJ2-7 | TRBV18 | CASSPRRIHEQYF | TGTGCCAGCTCACCAAGAAGGATTCACGAGCAGTACTTC
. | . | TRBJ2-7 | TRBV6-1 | CASSQLTTGFYEQYF | TGTGCCAGCAGTCAACTAACGACAGGCTTCTACGAGCAGTACTTC
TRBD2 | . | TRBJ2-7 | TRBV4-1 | CASSQGLAGGAYEQYF | TGCGCCAGCAGCCAAGGGCTAGCGGGGGGCGCCTACGAGCAGTACTTC
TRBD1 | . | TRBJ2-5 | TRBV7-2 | CASSLDGTAQETQYF | TGTGCCAGCAGCTTAGATGGGACAGCCCAAGAGACCCAGTACTTC
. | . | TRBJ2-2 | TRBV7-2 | CASSASAPTGELFF | TGTGCCAGCAGCGCCTCAGCGCCCACCGGGGAGCTGTTTTTT
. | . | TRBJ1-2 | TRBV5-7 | CASSPEGCYGYTF | TGTGCCAGCAGCCCGGAGGGCTGCTATGGCTACACCTTC
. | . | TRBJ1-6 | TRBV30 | CAWSGEVTSPLHF | TGTGCCTGGAGCGGTGAGGTGACGTCACCCCTCCACTTT
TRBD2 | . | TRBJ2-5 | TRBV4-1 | CASSHPSGGKQETQYF | TGCGCCAGCAGCCACCCATCGGGGGGGAAACAAGAGACCCAGTACTTC
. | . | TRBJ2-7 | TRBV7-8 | CASSLGSYEQYF | TGTGCCAGCAGCTTAGGGTCCTACGAGCAGTACTTC
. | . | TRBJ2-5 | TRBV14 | CASSQGPAQETQYF | TGTGCCAGCAGCCAAGGGCCGGCCCAAGAGACCCAGTACTTC
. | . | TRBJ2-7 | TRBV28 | CASSSQKQYF | TGTGCCAGCAGCTCGCAGAAGCAGTACTTC
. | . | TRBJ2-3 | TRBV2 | CASRLSGADTQYF | TGTGCCAGCAGACTTTCAGGGGCAGATACGCAGTATTTT
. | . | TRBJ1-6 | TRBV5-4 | CASSLARPGQSSYNSPLHF | TGTGCCAGCAGCTTGGCCCGTCCTGGACAGAGCTCCTATAATTCACCCCTCCACTTT
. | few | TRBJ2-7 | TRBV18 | CASSPRTYEQYF | TGTGCCAGCTCACCACGGACCTACGAGCAGTACTTC
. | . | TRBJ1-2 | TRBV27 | CASSLAQGSNYGYTF | TGTGCCAGCAGTTTAGCGCAGGGCTCTAACTATGGCTACACCTTC
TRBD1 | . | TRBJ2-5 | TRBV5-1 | CASSLGQAGETQYF | TGCGCCAGCAGCCTGGGACAGGCGGGAGAGACCCAGTACTTC
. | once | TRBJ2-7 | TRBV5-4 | CASSPETGEIYEQYF | TGTGCCAGCAGCCCAGAGACAGGAGAAATATACGAGCAGTACTTC
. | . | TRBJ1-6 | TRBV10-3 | CAISDRVSNSPLHF | TGTGCCATCAGTGACCGGGTGTCGAATTCACCCCTCCACTTT
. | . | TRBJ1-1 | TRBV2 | CASTLRNTEAFF | TGTGCCAGCACCCTGAGGAACACTGAAGCTTTCTTT